This T cell receptor (beta chain) was identified during a study of cytomegalovirus exposure and HLA in healthy donors (dated by TCRdb to about 2017). About the full investigation: An earlier analysis of approximately 640 of the donors reported about 290 Gb of sequence data and 100 million to 140 million unique TCR beta sequences from about 179 million T cells. An early release covering around 630 HLA-typed donors comprised about 300 gigabases of sequencing data and about 90 million unique TCR sequences. Of the roughly 400 genotyped donors, roughly 80% were placed in the genetic ancestry cluster associated with self-reported Caucasian donors. The study was designed to test whether signatures of past pathogen exposure could be identified by cataloging public T cell receptors. The T cell repertoires of 670 or so subjects were profiled by immunosequencing and related to cytomegalovirus serostatus. In addition to the first cohort of 650 to 800 subjects, a separate validation cohort of 120 different subjects was used. The study combined high-throughput TCR immunosequencing, statistical association of individual TCRs with disease status, and machine learning to predict cytomegalovirus infection status. A later analysis re-analyzed previously published TCR beta repertoires from 550 to 700 donors and added high-resolution HLA genotyping to study TCR occurrence patterns. Rather than using new phenotypic data, the later analysis identified candidate immune exposures from TCR beta sequences and from how often those sequences occurred across donors. An earlier analysis of approximately 640 of the donors applied high-throughput TCR beta sequencing to assess whether each TCR beta V gene segment acted as functional or pseudogenic. Donor age, sex, ethnicity and CMV serostatus were compiled together with the repertoire data. Genome-wide SNP genotypes for about three fifths of the 666 donors were used in a later genetic analysis, which treated that subset as a discovery cohort. Every repertoire in the discovery cohort had been generated on one and the same sequencing platform. Both class I and class II loci were covered by HLA typing, at four-digit resolution. Typing coverage varied by locus: about 629-630 donors for A, B, C, DRB1 and DQB1; approximately 500 for DQA1; 600 to 610 for DPA1; approximately 470 for DPB1. Several DR-DQ haplotypes were treated as single units for association and clustering because of strong linkage in the cohort. Among a few hundred genotyped donors of the cohort, an average of approximately 250,000 unique TCR beta nucleotide sequences were sequenced per donor, approximately 20% of them non-productive. Results and caveats for the whole study, not just this receptor: According to a later genetic analysis, donors in an Asian-associated ancestry cluster had fewer N-insertions in productive TCRs than the approximately 700-donor mean. Correlated functional status among segregating V segments might be attributable to linkage disequilibrium, but an unknown experimental factor could not be ruled out. In a later analysis, the rate of TCR association differed among HLA loci, with DRB1 alleles having the most associated TCRs and HLA-C alleles having the fewest. Because some donors lacked HLA typing at each locus, the association tests relied only on the typed subset. According to the authors, the approach could potentially be generalized to other disease states and immunological phenotypes. A cluster of highly shared sequence variants was judged likely to represent a technical artifact of the sequencing pipeline. Presence/absence analyses assumed roughly uniform sequencing depth across donors, an assumption that may not hold. In a later analysis, most CMV-associated TCR beta chains were found to appear HLA-restricted, with HLA associations seemingly driven largely by CMV exposure. Compared with equally common non-associated chains, HLA-associated TCR beta chains in a later analysis were more clonally expanded and had lower generation probabilities. The study listed 164 TCR beta chains as associated with cytomegalovirus. The classifier was reported to diagnose cytomegalovirus status with high specificity and sensitivity in both the original cohort and the validation cohort. The only immune exposure information available for the cohort was CMV serostatus. In this cohort, only TCR beta chains were sequenced, and detectable features were limited by the absence of alpha or paired-chain data. Some IMGT-functional V segments, including TRBV6-2 and TRBV6-3, could not be told apart with the 87-base-pair reads, so those segments were excluded. In a later genetic analysis, a missense DCLRE1C variant was associated with V-gene and J-gene trimming of TCR beta chains, and the association was replicated in an independent cohort. Specific HLA alleles were associated with roughly 17,000 TCR beta sequences at a false discovery rate of 0.05 in a later analysis. A further reported finding was that TCR beta sequences accurately predicted the HLA-A and HLA-B alleles for most subjects in the first cohort. When HLA alleles, especially DR and DQ, strongly co-occurred, attributing TCR associations to individual alleles was difficult. Several of the top co-occurrence clusters appeared to be linked to parvovirus B19, influenza, CMV and Epstein-Barr virus, according to a later analysis. While some public TCRs were present in many individuals, most TCR sequences turned up only very rarely across donors. Because counts were too low, around 18 rarely observed V segments, including chromosome 9 orphons, were left out of the earlier analysis of some 600 of the donors. A few of the identified cytomegalovirus-associated TCR beta chains were confirmed in vitro to be specific for cytomegalovirus antigens. In an earlier analysis of 587 of the donors, most TCR beta V segments were observed in productive rearrangements about 90% or about 30% of the time, broadly matching IMGT annotations.

Reading the germline V gene gives CDR1 MNHEY and CDR2 SVGAGI. Trimming takes 5 bases off V and 3 bases off J; junction bases not matched to a gene: 3. The CDR3 runs 15 residues from the cysteine to the phenylalanine. Only the CDR3 part of the read is kept: 45 bases, read in frame from the first base. On this clone itself: Its antigen is still unknown. No clone much larger than this one lies a single base away; base qualities are absent.

Preparation of the library involved the immunoSEQ multiplex PCR assay. The multiplex PCR relied on a mix of 60 forward primers for TCR Vbeta segments and 13 reverse primers for TCR Jbeta segments. The CDR3 region of rearranged TCR beta genes was amplified from genomic DNA with a multiplex PCR assay. On the Illumina HiSeq System, the amplified TCR beta libraries were sequenced as 87-base-pair reads. The source study handled its data this way. A later analysis tallied roughly 78 million unique TCR beta chains across the 666 repertoires, and some 10 million of those chains were shared by two or more donors. Raw reads were error-corrected and collapsed into unique sequences with a nearest-neighbor algorithm that merged closely related sequences to remove PCR and sequencing errors. Alignment of CDR3 sequences to IMGT reference sequences was used to assign V, D and J gene segments. For a sequence to be retained, at least a six-nucleotide match to both a V gene segment and a J gene segment was required. Rearrangements were classified as productive when the CDR3 lacked stop codons and remained in frame with V and J, and all other rearrangements were classified as non-productive. Following IMGT convention, CDR3 was defined as the stretch from the second conserved V-encoded cysteine up to the conserved J-encoded phenylalanine. In an earlier analysis of approximately 500 of the donors, sequences lacking an unambiguous match to a single V gene segment were excluded. In an earlier analysis of a few hundred of the donors, V segments were called functional above 56.7% productive rearrangements and were called segregating when the between-donor standard deviation exceeded 5%. A statistical classification framework was built to diagnose cytomegalovirus status from the catalog of TCR beta chain sequences. V and J gene assignment, in a later analysis, came from comparing TCR nucleotide sequences with IMGT/GENE-DB human TR gene sequences. A later analysis assigned CDR3 sequences and most-parsimonious VDJ recombination scenarios with the TCRdist pipeline. In a later analysis, each TCR beta chain was defined by its CDR3 amino acid sequence together with its V-gene family, and reads without a unique V-gene family were excluded. In a later analysis, 450 to 600 highly shared, low-generation-probability nucleotide sequences were removed to address suspected cross-contamination and a sequencing artifact. In a later analysis, a clonal expansion index for each public chain was calculated from normalized within-repertoire ranks of inferred template counts. In a later analysis, generation probabilities were computed with a VDJ recombination model fitted to out-of-frame rearrangements, and the resulting probabilities were checked against IGoR. A later analysis scored TCR-TCR, TCR-HLA and TCR-CMV co-occurrence with hypergeometric tests, applying a repertoire-size bias correction to TCR pairs. To estimate false discovery rates, a later analysis permuted the HLA or CMV assignments 20 times. In a later analysis, co-occurring TCRs were grouped using DBSCAN, and TCRdist sequence similarity was added for clustering within HLA-allele-positive subsets. For co-occurrence clustering, repertoires with fewer than 30,000 or more than 120,000 public chains were excluded, along with a handful of repertoires with anomalous nucleotide sharing. What TCRdb holds here is the immuneACCESS table cut down to in-frame rearrangements. Part of the clones is not present; checked against another copy, under half of the missing clones reflect an unresolved V gene, and the others are unexplained. V, J and clone size derive from that table, while D and trimming were established from the DNA sequence. Counted in this sample were roughly 150,000 clones; about 85% of them appeared once. The ten largest clones represent less than 2.5% of the sample.

The cohort comprised around 700 healthy bone marrow donors. At the time of sampling, all cohort members were nominally healthy, though unrecorded immune exposures were likely present. The donor was CMV seronegative and was included in the group of hundreds of seronegative cohort members. Every donor gave a peripheral blood sample, and the peripheral blood mononuclear cells from that sample were used for TCR beta sequencing. Genomic DNA extraction from the blood cell samples was performed with the Qiagen DNeasy Blood Extraction Kit. The chain was built from TRBV6-5 and TRBJ2-1; 11 junctional bases match TRBD2. The TCR comes from a woman aged 18-35 years in good health and CMV-seronegative. Input material: PBMCs. CDR3 reads: CASSITSGGYNEQFF. In nucleotide form, the sequence is TGTGCCAGCAGTATAACTAGCGGGGGCTACAATGAGCAGTTCTTC.